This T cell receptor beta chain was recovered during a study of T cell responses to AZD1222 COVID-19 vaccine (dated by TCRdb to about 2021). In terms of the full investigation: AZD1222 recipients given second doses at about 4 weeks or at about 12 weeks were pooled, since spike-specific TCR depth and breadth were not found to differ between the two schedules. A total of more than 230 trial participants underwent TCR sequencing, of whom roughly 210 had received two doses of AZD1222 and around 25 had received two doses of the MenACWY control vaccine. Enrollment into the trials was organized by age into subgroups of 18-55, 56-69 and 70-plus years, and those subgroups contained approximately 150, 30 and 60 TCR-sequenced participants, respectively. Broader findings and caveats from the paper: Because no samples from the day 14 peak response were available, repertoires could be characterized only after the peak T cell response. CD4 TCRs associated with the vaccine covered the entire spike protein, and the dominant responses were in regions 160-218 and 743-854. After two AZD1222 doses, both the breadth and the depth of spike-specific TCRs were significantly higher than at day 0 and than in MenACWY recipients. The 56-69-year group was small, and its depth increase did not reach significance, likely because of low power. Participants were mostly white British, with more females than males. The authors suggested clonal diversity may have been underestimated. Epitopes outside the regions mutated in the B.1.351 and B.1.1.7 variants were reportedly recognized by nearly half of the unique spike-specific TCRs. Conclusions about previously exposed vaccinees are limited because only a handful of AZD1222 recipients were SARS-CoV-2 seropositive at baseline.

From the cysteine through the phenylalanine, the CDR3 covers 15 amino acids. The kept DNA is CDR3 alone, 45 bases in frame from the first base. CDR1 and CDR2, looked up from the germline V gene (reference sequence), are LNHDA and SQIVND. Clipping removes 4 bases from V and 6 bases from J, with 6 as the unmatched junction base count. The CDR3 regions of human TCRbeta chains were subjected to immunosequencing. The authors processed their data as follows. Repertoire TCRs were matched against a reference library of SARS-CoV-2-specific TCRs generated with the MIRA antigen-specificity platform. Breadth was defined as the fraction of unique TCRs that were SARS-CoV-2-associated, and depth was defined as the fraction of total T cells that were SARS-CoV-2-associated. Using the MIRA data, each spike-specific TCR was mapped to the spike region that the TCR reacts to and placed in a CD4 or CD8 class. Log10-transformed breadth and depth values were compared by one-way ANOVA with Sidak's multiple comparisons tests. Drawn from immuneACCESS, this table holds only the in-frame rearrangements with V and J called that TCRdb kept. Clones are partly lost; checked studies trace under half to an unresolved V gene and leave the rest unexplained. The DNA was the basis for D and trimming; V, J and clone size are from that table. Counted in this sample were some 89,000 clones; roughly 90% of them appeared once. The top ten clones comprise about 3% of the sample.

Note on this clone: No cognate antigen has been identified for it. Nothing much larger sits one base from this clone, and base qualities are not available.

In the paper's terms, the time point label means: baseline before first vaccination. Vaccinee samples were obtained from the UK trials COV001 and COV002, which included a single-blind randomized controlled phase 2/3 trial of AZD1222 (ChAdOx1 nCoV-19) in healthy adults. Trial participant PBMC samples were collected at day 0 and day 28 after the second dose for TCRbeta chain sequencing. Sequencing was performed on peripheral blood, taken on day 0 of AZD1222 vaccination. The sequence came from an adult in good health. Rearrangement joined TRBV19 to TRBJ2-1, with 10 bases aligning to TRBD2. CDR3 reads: CASSTLAGSLNEQFF. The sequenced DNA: TGTGCCAGTAGTACACTAGCGGGGTCCCTCAATGAGCAGTTCTTC.